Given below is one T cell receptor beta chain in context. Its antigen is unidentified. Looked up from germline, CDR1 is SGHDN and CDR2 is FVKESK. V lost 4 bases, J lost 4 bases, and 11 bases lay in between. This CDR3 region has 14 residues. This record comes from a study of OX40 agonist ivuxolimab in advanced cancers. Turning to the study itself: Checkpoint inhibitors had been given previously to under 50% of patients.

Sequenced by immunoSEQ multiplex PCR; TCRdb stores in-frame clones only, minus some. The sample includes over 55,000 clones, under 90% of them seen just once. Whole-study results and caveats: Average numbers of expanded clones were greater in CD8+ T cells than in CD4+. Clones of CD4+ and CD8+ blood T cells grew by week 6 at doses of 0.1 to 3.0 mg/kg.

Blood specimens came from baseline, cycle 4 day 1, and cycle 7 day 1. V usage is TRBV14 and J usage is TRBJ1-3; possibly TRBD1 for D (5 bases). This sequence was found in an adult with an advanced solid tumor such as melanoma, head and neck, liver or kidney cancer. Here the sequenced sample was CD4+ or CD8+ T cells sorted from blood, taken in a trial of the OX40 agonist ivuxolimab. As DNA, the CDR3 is TGTGCCAGCAGCCCCACAGGACGCGGAAACACCATATATTTT. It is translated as CASSPTGRGNTIYF.